The next 11 T cell receptor beta chains were all read from a single sample in a study of cytomegalovirus exposure and HLA in healthy donors. Primers: 60 Vbeta forward and 13 Jbeta reverse. Clones were read by immunoSEQ multiplex PCR, and TCRdb kept only the in-frame ones, dropping some. The repertoire consists of some 96,000 clones, with 76% occurring once and the leading ten covering 1.5% to 2.5%. Sample: PBMCs. These receptors all stem from a man in his forties or fifties in good health and CMV-seronegative.

This clone came up a few times. CDR3 region: CASSLTVQETQYF. The CDR3 bases are TGTGCCAGCAGCTTAACGGTTCAAGAGACCCAGTACTTC. The chain uses TRBV7-9 and TRBJ2-5; D unclear. The CDR3 runs to 13 residues. Trimming cost V 2 bases and J 2 bases, with 6 bases left between them. Germline values: CDR1 SEHNR, CDR2 FQNEAQ (reference sequence).

This chain joins TRBV6-1 and TRBJ1-5; TRBD1 aligns across 7 bases. V lost 4 bases and J lost 3; bases outside the gene matches: 3. The germline gives CDR1 MNHNS, CDR2 SASEGT. This CDR3 has 14 amino acids. The CDR3 loop is CASSVTGLNQPQHF. The CDR3 DNA follows: TGTGCCAGCAGTGTGACAGGGCTCAATCAGCCCCAGCATTTT.

The CDR3 DNA is TGTGCCAGCAGCGGGCGGACAGGGCCCATTCAGTACTTC. Translating it yields CASSGRTGPIQYF. This sequence joins TRBV7-9 and TRBJ2-4; the match to TRBD1 covers 8 bases. The CDR3 extends over 13 amino acids. With 5 bases clipped from V and 9 bases from J, the junction kept 6 bases outside the gene matches. Per the germline V gene, CDR1 is SEHNR and CDR2 is FQNEAQ (reference sequence).

The chain joins TRBV7-6 to TRBJ1-2, with 7 bases matching TRBD1. Germline loops: CDR1 SGHVS, CDR2 FNYEAQ. The CDR3 consists of 14 residues. V lost 8 bases to trimming and J lost 5 bases; unmatched junction nucleotides: 11. The CDR3 reads CASGTARDLYGYTF. The CDR3, as DNA: TGTGCCAGCGGGACAGCAAGAGACCTATATGGCTACACCTTC.

The J gene is TRBJ1-5, the V gene TRBV18; TRBD1 is a possible D gene (5 bases). This CDR3 has 15 amino acids. From germline, CDR1 is KGHSH and CDR2 LQKENI. V shed 3 bases and J shed 2 bases, with 11 bases lying between them. The CDR3 here is CASSPGGFGNQPQHF. The CDR3 coding sequence is TGTGCCAGCTCACCCGGGGGGTTTGGCAATCAGCCCCAGCATTTT.

The CDR3 nucleotides read TGTGCCAGCAGCTCGGGGGACTACGAGCAGTACTTC. Translating gives CASSSGDYEQYF. The genes are TRBV7-6 and TRBJ2-7; possible D gene TRBD2, 6 bases. CDR1 is SGHVS and CDR2 is FNYEAQ in the germline V gene. This CDR3 has 12 residues. Trimming cost V 4 bases and J 3 bases, with 7 bases left between them.

This sequence joins TRBV7-2 and TRBJ1-4; D uncertain. From germline, CDR1 is SGHTA and CDR2 FQGNSA. This CDR3 has 14 amino acids. The germline V and J ends were trimmed by 5 bases and 0 bases, with 7 bases remaining between them. CDR3 sequence reads: CASSPVPTNEKLFF. The CDR3 DNA sequence: TGTGCCAGCAGCCCGGTCCCAACTAATGAAAAACTGTTTTTT.

The gene calls are TRBV20-1 and TRBJ2-5, with a tentative D call TRBD2 (6 bases). Looked up from germline, CDR1 is DFQATT and CDR2 is SNEGSKA (reference sequence). Trimming removed 5 bases at V and 4 bases at J, with 8 bases between. The CDR3 totals 11 residues. This CDR3 is CSALEGETQYF. In DNA, the CDR3 is TGCAGTGCTCTGGAGGGAGAGACCCAGTACTTC.

The DNA of the CDR3 is TGTGCCAGCAGCCCCGCTCTCGAAGCGGGTCTCGAGCAGTACTTC. This translates into CASSPALEAGLEQYF. The rearrangement links TRBV5-4 to TRBJ2-7; possibly TRBD2 for D (6 bases). Trimming shortened V by 4 bases and J by 6 bases, and 20 bases separated the two germline ends. Germline assignment: CDR1 SGHNT and CDR2 YYREEE (reference sequence). The length of the CDR3 is 15 residues.

This chain joins TRBV7-9 and TRBJ2-7; 10 bases map to TRBD1. V was clipped by 4 bases and J by 8 bases; unmatched bases: 5. The CDR3 loop spans 13 amino acids. From germline, CDR1 is SEHNR and CDR2 FQNEAQ (reference sequence). The DNA for the CDR3 is TGTGCCAGCAGCTCGAGACAGGGGGCCCAGCAGTACTTC. Translating it yields CASSSRQGAQQYF.

This chain links TRBV28 with TRBJ2-7; tentative D call: TRBD1 (5 bases). From germline, CDR1 is MDHEN and CDR2 SYDVKM. The CDR3 extends over 15 amino acids. Trimming cost V 7 bases and J 0 bases, with 16 bases left between them. The CDR3 nucleotides read TGTGCCAGCACCGATACCAGGGCAGCCTCCTACGAGCAGTACTTC. The encoded protein is CASTDTRAASYEQYF.